The 4 T cell receptor beta chains listed next were all sequenced from one sample in a study of T cell repertoires in cytomegalovirus infection. Their recognized antigens are unknown. TCRdb re-called the reads with MiXCR, one entry per CDR3 protein. The sample holds roughly 68,000 distinct CDR3 sequences; 20% to 25% are singletons and the top ten take almost 80%. Material for sequencing was PBMCs, sequenced either directly or after in vitro stimulation (not recorded which). The receptors shown here come from a human donor in good health (CMV status not recorded). Some clones in this sample may be carry-over from other donors' samples.

This clonotype has more than one count but fewer than ten. This chain connects TRBV19 to TRBJ1-1; D perhaps matches TRBD1 (6 bases). Trimming pared 8 bases from V and 4 bases from J, leaving 17 bases between. There are 14 residues in the CDR3. Per germline, CDR1 LNHDA and CDR2 SQIVND (reference sequence). CDR3 amino acids: CASSHGQGITEAFF. As DNA, the CDR3 is TGTGCCAGTTCCCATGGGCAGGGGATCACTGAAGCTTTCTTT.

J is TRBJ2-5 and V is TRBV12-5; TRBD1 agrees at 8 bases. CDR1 LGHNT and CDR2 FRNRAP come from the germline V gene. Losses at the gene ends were 6 bases for V and 4 bases for J; bases not matched to a gene: 4. The CDR3 covers 13 residues. The CDR3 sequence: CASGSDRGETQYF. CDR3 coding DNA: TGTGCTAGTGGCTCCGACAGGGGAGAGACCCAGTACTTC.

The gene calls are TRBV5-1 and TRBJ2-6; 16 bases fit TRBD2. Germline V gene lookup returns CDR1 SGHRS and CDR2 YFSETQ. This CDR3 comprises 21 residues. Trimming cost V 3 bases and J 4 bases; bases outside gene matches: 13. The CDR3 sequence: CASSSPSGTSGRATGANVLTF. The DNA for the CDR3 is TGCGCCAGCAGCTCCCCCTCCGGGACTAGCGGGAGGGCAACGGGGGCCAACGTCCTGACTTTC.

CDR3 loop: CASSLNYRVFF. The DNA of the CDR3 is TGTGCCAGCAGTTTAAACTATAGGGTCTTCTTC. V and J are TRBV28 and TRBJ2-1; D gene uncertain. V was trimmed by 2 bases and J by 16 bases, leaving 12 bases between them. Germline V gives CDR1 MDHEN, CDR2 SYDVKM. The CDR3 is 11 residues long. Filled out from reference TRBV28 and TRBJ2-1, the complete variable domain reads DVKVTQSSRYLVKRTGEKVFLECVQDMDHENMFWYRQDPGLGLRLIYFSYDVKMKEKGDIPEGYSVSREKKERFSLILESASTNQTSMYLCASSLNYRVFFGPGTRLTVL.